One and the same sample provided the 5 T cell receptor beta chains below, sequenced in a study of T cell changes during pregnancy in multiple sclerosis. Generated by immunoSEQ multiplex PCR, the TCRdb table keeps only in-frame clones and is missing some. The table shows nearly 50,000 clones, with 94% occurring only once. This sample comprised CD4+ T cells from peripheral blood mononuclear cells, obtained in the first trimester of pregnancy. The receptors derive from a female donor with multiple sclerosis, enrolled in a pregnancy study.

The chain employs TRBV5-1 and TRBJ1-6, with D unclear. With 1 base removed from V and 4 bases from J, the gap between germline ends came to 12 bases. Germline V gives CDR1 SGHRS, CDR2 YFSETQ. The CDR3 is made up of 16 amino acids. This chain's CDR3 is CASSLTPTAYNSPLHF. As DNA, the CDR3 is TGCGCCAGCAGCTTGACCCCCACAGCTTATAATTCACCCCTCCACTTT. Full variable domain (remainder filled in from reference TRBV5-1 and TRBJ1-6): KAGVTQTPRYLIKTRGQQVTLSCSPISGHRSVSWYQQTPGQGLQFLFEYFSETQRNKGNFPGRFSGRQFSNSRSEMNVSTLELGDSALYLCASSLTPTAYNSPLHFGNGTRLTVT.

The rearrangement links TRBV25-1 to TRBJ2-1; 7 nucleotides line up with TRBD1. Trimming removed 6 bases from V and 3 bases from J; junction bases left unmatched: 5. The CDR3 is made up of 14 amino acids. CDR1 and CDR2 (germline): MGHDK, SYGVNS. The CDR3 region is CASSVQGDYNEQFF. In DNA form, the CDR3 reads TGTGCCAGCAGCGTCCAGGGGGACTACAATGAGCAGTTCTTC.

There are a few counts of this clone. The chain recombines TRBV5-8 with TRBJ1-3, with no clear D. CDR3 length: 13 residues. Trimming cost V 3 bases and J 1 base, with 5 bases left between them. The V gene's germline CDR1 is SGHTS and CDR2 YDEGEE. The CDR3 bases are TGTGCCAGCAGCTCAGGTTCTGGAAACACCATATATTTT. Amino acids: CASSSGSGNTIYF. Using reference TRBV5-8 and TRBJ1-3 for the parts outside the CDR3, the full variable domain is EAGVTQSPTHLIKTRGQQATLRCSPISGHTSVYWYQQALGLGLQFLLWYDEGEERNRGNFPPRFSGRQFPNYSSELNVNALELEDSALYLCASSSGSGNTIYFGEGSWLTVV.

The rearrangement links TRBV6-1 to TRBJ2-5, with 7 bases matching TRBD1. Trimming removed 6 bases from V and 4 bases from J; junction bases left unmatched: 11. Germline CDR1 and CDR2: MNHNS and SASEGT. The CDR3 contains 15 residues. The CDR3 sequence: CASRGPRQGGETQYF. Here the CDR3 DNA reads TGTGCCAGCAGGGGCCCTAGACAGGGCGGAGAGACCCAGTACTTC.

Notes on this clone: The junction does not match germline at one end; this may be a read error. The chain uses TRBV7-7 and TRBJ1-4, with TRBD1 as a possible D gene (6 bases). The CDR3 is made up of 13 amino acids. Per germline, CDR1 SSHAT and CDR2 FNYEAQ (reference sequence). Here the CDR3 reads CASSRGGHEKLFF. DNA for the CDR3: TGTGCTAGCAGCAGGGGAGGACATGAAAAACTGTTTTTT.